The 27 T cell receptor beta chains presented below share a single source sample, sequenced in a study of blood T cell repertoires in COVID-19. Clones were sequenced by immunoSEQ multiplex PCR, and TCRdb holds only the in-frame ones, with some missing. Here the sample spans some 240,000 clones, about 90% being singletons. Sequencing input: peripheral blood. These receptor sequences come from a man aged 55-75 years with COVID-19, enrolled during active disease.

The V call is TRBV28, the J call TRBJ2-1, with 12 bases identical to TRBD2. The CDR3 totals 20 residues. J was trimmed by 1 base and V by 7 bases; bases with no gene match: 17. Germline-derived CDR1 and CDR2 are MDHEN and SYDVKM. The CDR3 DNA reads TGTGCCAGCAAAATAAATGACGCCTTACTAGCGGGAGGTTCCTACAATGAGCAGTTCTTC. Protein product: CASKINDALLAGGSYNEQFF. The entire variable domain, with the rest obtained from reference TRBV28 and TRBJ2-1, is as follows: DVKVTQSSRYLVKRTGEKVFLECVQDMDHENMFWYRQDPGLGLRLIYFSYDVKMKEKGDIPEGYSVSREKKERFSLILESASTNQTSMYLCASKINDALLAGGSYNEQFFGPGTRLTVL.

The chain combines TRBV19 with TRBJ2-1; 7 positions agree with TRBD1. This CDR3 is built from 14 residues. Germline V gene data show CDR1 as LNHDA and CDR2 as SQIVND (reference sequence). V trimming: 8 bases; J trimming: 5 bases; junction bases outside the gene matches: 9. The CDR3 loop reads CASRYSDRDNEQFF. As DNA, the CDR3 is TGTGCCAGTCGCTACTCCGACAGGGACAATGAGCAGTTCTTC.

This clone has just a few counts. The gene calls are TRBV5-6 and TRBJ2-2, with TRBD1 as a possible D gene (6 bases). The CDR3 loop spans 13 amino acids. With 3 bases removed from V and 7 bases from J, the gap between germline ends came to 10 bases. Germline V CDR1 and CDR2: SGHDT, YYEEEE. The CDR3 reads CASSYLQGGELFF. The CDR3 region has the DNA TGTGCCAGCAGCTATTTACAGGGCGGGGAGCTGTTTTTT. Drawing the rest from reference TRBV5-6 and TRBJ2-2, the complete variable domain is DAGVTQSPTHLIKTRGQQVTLRCSPKSGHDTVSWYQQALGQGPQFIFQYYEEEERQRGNFPDRFSGHQFPNYSSELNVNALLLGDSALYLCASSYLQGGELFFGEGSRLTVL.

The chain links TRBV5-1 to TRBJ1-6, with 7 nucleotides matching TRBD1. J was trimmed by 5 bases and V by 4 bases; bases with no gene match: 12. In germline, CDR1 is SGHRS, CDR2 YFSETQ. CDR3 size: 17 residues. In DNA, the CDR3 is TGCGCCAGCAGCGACGGTGGGGCAGGGGGAGATAATTCACCCCTCCACTTT. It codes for CASSDGGAGGDNSPLHF.

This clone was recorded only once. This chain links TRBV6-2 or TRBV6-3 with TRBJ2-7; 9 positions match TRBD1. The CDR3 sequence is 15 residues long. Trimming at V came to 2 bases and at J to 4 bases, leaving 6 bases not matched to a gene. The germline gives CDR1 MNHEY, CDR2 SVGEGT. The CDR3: CASSYPGTGHYEQYF. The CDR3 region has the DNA TGTGCCAGCAGTTACCCCGGGACAGGGCATTACGAGCAGTACTTC.

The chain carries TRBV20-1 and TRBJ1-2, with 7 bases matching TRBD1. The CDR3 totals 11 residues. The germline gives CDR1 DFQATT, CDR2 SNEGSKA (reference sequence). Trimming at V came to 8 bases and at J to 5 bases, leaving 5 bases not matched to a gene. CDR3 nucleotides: TGCAGTACGCAGGGGGTGTATGGCTACACCTTC. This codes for CSTQGVYGYTF.

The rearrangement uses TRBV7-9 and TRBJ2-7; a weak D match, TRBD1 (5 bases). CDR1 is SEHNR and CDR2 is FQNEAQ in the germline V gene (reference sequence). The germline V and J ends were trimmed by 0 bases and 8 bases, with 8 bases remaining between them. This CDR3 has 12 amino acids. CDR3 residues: CASSLAQGQQYF. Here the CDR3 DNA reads TGTGCCAGCAGCTTAGCGCAGGGCCAGCAGTACTTC.

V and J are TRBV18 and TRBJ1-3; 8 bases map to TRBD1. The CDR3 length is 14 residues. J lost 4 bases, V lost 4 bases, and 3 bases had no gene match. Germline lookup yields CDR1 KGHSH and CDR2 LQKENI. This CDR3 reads CASSRTGTGNTIYF. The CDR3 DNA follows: TGTGCCAGCTCACGGACAGGGACCGGAAACACCATATATTTT.

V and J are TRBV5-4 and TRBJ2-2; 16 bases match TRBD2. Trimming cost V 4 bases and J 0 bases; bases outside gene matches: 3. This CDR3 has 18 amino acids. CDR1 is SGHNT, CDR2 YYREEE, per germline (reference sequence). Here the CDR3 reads CASSPGLAGGPNTGELFF. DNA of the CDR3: TGTGCCAGCAGCCCGGGACTAGCGGGAGGGCCGAACACCGGGGAGCTGTTTTTT.

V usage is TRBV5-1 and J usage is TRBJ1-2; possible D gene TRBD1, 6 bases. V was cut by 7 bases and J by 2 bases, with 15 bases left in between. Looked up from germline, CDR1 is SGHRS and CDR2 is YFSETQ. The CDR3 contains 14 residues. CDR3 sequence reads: CASGLTGNNYGYTF. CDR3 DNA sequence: TGCGCCAGCGGTCTCACAGGGAACAACTATGGCTACACCTTC.

The CDR3 loop reads CAWSVSGQRRQPQHF. CDR3 DNA: TGTGCCTGGAGTGTAAGCGGCCAGCGGCGACAGCCCCAGCATTTT. The gene calls are TRBV30 and TRBJ1-5; D is ambiguous. This CDR3 is 15 amino acids long. Per germline, CDR1 GTSNPN and CDR2 SVGIG (reference sequence). V was trimmed by 0 bases and J by 7 bases, leaving 16 bases between them.

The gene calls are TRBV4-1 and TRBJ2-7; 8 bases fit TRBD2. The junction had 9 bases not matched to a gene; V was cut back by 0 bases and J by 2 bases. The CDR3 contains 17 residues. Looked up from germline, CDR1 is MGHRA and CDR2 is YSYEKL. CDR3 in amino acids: CASSQELASGSPYEQYF. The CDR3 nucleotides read TGCGCCAGCAGCCAAGAATTGGCAAGCGGGAGTCCCTACGAGCAGTACTTC.

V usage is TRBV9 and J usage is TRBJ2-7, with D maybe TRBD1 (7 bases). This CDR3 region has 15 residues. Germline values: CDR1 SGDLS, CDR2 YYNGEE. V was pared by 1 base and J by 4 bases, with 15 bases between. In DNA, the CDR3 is TGTGCCAGCAGCGTACAGGGGGGAGCCAATTACGAGCAGTACTTC. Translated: CASSVQGGANYEQYF.

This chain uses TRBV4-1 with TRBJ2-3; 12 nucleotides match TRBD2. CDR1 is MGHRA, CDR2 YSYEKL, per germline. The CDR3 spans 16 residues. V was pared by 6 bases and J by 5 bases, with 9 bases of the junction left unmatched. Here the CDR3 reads CASSLLAGGTGDTQYF. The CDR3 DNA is TGCGCCAGCAGTCTTCTAGCGGGGGGGACGGGAGATACGCAGTATTTT.

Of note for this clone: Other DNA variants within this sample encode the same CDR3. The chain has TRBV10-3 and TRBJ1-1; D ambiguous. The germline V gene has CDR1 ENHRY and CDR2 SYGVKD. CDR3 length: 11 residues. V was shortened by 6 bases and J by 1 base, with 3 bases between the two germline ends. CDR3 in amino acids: CAISRNTEAFF. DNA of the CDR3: TGTGCCATCAGCAGGAACACTGAAGCTTTCTTT.

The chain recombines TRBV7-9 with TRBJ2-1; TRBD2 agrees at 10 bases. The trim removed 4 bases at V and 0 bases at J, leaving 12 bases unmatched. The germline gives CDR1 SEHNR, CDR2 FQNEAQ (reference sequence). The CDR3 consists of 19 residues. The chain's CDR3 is CASSSKAPGLAYSYNEQFF. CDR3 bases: TGTGCCAGCAGCTCCAAGGCGCCGGGACTAGCGTACTCCTACAATGAGCAGTTCTTC.

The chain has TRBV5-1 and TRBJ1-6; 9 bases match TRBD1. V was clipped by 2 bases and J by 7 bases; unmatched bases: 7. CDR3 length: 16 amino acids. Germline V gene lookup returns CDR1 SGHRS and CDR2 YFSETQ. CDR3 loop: CASSLGRTGENSPLHF. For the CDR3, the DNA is TGCGCCAGCAGCTTAGGGAGGACAGGGGAAAATTCACCCCTCCACTTT.

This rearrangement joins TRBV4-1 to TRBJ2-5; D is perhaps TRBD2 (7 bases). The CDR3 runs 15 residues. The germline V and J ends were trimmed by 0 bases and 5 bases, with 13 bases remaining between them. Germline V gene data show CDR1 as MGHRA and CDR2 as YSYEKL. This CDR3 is CASSQDPGRGETQYF. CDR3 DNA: TGCGCCAGCAGCCAAGATCCAGGGAGGGGGGAGACCCAGTACTTC.

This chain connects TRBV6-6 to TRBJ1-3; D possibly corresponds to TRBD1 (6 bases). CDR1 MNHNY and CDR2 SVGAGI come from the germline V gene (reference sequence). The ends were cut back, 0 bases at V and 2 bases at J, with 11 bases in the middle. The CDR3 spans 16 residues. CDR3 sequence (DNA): TGTGCCAGCAGTTACTCGACAGGCGAGACTGGAAACACCATATATTTT. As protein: CASSYSTGETGNTIYF.

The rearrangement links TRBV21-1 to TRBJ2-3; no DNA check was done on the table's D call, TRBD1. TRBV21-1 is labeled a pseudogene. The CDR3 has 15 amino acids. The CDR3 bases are TGTGCCAGCAGCATAGTAGACAGGGTCGCAGATACGCAGTATTTT. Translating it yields CASSIVDRVADTQYF.

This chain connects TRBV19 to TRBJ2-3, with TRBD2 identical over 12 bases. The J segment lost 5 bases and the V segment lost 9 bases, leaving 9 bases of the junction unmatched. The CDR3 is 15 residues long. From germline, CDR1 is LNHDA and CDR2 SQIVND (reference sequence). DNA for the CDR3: TGTGCCAGCAGACTAGCGGGGGCCCTGGGAGATACGCAGTATTTT. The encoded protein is CASRLAGALGDTQYF.

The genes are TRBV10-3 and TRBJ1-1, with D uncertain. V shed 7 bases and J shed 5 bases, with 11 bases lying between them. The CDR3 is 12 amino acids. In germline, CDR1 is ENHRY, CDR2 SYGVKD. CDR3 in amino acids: CAIKGAGTEAFF. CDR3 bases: TGTGCCATCAAAGGAGCGGGAACTGAAGCTTTCTTT.

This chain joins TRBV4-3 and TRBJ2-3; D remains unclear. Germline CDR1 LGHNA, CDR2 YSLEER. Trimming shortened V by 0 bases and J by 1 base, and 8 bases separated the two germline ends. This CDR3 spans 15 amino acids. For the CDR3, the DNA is TGCGCCAGCAGCCAAGATAAGACTGGCACAGATACGCAGTATTTT. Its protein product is CASSQDKTGTDTQYF.

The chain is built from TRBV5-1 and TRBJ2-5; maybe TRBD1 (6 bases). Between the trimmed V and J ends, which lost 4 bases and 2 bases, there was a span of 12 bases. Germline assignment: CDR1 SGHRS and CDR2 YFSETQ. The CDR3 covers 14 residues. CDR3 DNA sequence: TGCGCCAGCAGCCCTCAGGGGCGTCAAGAGACCCAGTACTTC. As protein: CASSPQGRQETQYF.

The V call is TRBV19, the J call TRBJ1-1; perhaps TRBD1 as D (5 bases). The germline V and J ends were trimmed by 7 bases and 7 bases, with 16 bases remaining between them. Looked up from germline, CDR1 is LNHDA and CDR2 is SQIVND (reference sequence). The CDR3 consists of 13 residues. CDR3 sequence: CASTEGLTGEAFF. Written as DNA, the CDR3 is TGTGCCAGTACGGAGGGGCTAACTGGTGAAGCTTTCTTT.

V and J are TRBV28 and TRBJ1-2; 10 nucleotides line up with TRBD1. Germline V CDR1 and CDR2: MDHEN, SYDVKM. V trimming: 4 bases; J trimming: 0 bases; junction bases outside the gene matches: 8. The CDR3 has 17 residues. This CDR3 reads CASSSPGQGPSNYGYTF. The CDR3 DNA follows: TGTGCCAGCAGTTCGCCGGGACAGGGGCCCTCTAACTATGGCTACACCTTC.

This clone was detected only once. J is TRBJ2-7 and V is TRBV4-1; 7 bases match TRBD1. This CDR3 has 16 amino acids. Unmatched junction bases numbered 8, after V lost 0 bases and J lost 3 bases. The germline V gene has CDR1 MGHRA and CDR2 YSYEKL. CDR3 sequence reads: CASSQDINRGIYEQYF. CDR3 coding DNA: TGCGCCAGCAGCCAAGATATAAACAGGGGTATCTACGAGCAGTACTTC.